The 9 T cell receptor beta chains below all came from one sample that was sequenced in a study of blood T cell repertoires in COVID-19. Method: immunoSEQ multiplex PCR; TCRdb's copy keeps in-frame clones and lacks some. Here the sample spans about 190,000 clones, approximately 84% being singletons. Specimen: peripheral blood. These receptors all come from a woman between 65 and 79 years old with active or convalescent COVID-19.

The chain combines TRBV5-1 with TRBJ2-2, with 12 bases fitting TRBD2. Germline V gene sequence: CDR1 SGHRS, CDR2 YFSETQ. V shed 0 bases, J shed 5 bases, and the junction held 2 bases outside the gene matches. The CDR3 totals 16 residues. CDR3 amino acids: CASSLAGTSGTGELFF. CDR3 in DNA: TGCGCCAGCAGCTTGGCAGGGACTAGCGGGACCGGGGAGCTGTTTTTT.

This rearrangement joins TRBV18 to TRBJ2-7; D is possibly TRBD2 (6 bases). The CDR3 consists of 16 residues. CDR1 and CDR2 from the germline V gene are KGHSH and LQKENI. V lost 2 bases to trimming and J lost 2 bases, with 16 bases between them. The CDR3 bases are TGTGCCAGCTCACCAGGAGGGAGTATCTCCACCTACGAGCAGTACTTC. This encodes CASSPGGSISTYEQYF.

In DNA, the CDR3 is TGCGCCAGCAACCAGGGTACCCCAGATACGCAGTATTTT. Protein product: CASNQGTPDTQYF. The V and J genes are TRBV5-1 and TRBJ2-3, with a tentative D call TRBD1 (5 bases). Germline V gene data show CDR1 as SGHRS and CDR2 as YFSETQ. CDR3 length: 13 residues. V was trimmed by 6 bases and J by 4 bases, leaving 12 bases between them.

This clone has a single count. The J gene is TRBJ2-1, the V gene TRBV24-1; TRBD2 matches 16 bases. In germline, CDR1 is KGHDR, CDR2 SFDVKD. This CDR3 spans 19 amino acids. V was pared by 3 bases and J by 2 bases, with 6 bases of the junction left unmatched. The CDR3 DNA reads TGTGCCACCAGTGATAGGGGACTAGCGGGAGGGAAGACCTACAATGAGCAGTTCTTC. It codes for CATSDRGLAGGKTYNEQFF.

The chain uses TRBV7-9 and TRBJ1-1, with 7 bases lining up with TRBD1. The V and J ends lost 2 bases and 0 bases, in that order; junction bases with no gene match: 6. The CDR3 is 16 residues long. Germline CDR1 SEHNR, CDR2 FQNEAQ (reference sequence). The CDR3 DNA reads TGTGCCAGCAGCTTATTTCCCGGGACAGTGAACACTGAAGCTTTCTTT. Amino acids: CASSLFPGTVNTEAFF.

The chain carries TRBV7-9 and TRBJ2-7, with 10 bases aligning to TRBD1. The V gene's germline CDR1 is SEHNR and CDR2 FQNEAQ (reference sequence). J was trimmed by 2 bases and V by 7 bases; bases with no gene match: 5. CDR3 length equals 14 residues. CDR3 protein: CASTTDRGTYEQYF. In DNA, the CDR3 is TGTGCCAGCACCACGGACAGGGGGACCTACGAGCAGTACTTC.

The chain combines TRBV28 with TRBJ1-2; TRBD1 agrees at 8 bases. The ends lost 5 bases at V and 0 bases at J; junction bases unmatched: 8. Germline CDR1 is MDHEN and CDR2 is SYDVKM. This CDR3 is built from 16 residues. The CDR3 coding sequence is TGTGCCAGCAGTGCGGGGACAGGACGAGCTAACTATGGCTACACCTTC. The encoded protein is CASSAGTGRANYGYTF.

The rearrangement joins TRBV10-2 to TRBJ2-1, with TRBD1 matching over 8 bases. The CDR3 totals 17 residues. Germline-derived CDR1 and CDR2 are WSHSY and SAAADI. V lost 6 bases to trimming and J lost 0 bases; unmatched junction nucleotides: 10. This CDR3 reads CASRKPGQADSYNEQFF. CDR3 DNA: TGCGCCAGCAGGAAACCGGGACAGGCCGACTCCTACAATGAGCAGTTCTTC.

The CDR3 protein is CASSFSLGTSGFYEQYF. The CDR3 nucleotides read TGTGCCAGCAGCTTCAGTTTAGGGACTAGCGGGTTTTACGAGCAGTACTTC. J is TRBJ2-7 and V is TRBV7-9; TRBD2 matches at 12 bases. The CDR3 spans 17 residues. V was pared by 3 bases and J by 4 bases, with 10 bases of the junction left unmatched. Germline V gene data show CDR1 as SEHNR and CDR2 as FQNEAQ (reference sequence).